This T cell receptor beta chain derives from a study of blood T cell repertoires in COVID-19. The wider study: The analysed material was cDNA or gDNA that came from T cells, B-cell-depleted T cells, or PBMCs.

The CDR3 is 12 amino acids. Germline-derived CDR1 and CDR2 are SQVTM and ANQGSEA. With regard to this clone: The junction and the germline gene differ at one end; a read error may be behind it.

Methods used by the authors: Researchers report that nucleated cell counts were estimated from reference gene primer amplification. The data were produced by immunoSEQ multiplex PCR, yet TCRdb's version contains in-frame clones alone and is incomplete. For V, J and clone size, that table is used; D and trimming come from the DNA. This table has some 66,000 clones, about 75% appearing once. Sequenced sample: peripheral blood. This sequence was found in a woman of 80 years or more with acute or convalescent COVID-19. J is TRBJ1-5 and V is TRBV29-1; 7 nucleotides match TRBD1. As DNA, the CDR3 is TGCAGCGTTGAAGTTTGGCAGGGGGTCGAGTATTTT. Protein product: CSVEVWQGVEYF.